This paragraph covers one T cell receptor beta chain sequence. Its antigen is currently not known. Qualities for individual bases were not recorded, and no much larger clone is one base off. The entry originates in a study of early T cells in non-severe SARS-CoV-2 infection (dated by TCRdb to the early 2020s). Background on the whole study: Bulk RNA from unsorted whole blood was used for TCR sequencing, so alpha and beta chains could not be paired.

Summary of the overall study and its limitations: VDJdb matching was skewed toward anti-spike CD8 responses, so virus-specific expansions were likely underestimated and private and CD4 specificities were missed.

The CDR3 starts with the cysteine, ends with the phenylalanine, and has 17 residues. Only the CDR3 DNA stays, 51 bases, in frame from base 1. V loses 4 bases, J loses 0 bases, and the germline ends lie 16 bases apart. CDR1 and CDR2 were assigned from the germline V gene as MGHRA and YSYEKL. Library method: 5' RACE. This sample was sequenced with a NextSeq 500. To correct for sequencing error and PCR bias, the TCR library protocol tagged individual cDNA molecules with unique molecular identifiers. Both TCR alpha and beta chains were sequenced, and tight co-correlation was observed between alpha and beta sequence abundances in each sample. The original methods were these. Decombinator V4 was used to perform V gene, J gene and CDR3 annotation of TCR sequences. Expanded TCRs were defined as changing significantly between any two time points under a Poisson model with p below 0.0001. TCR abundances were normalised to the total number of TCRs sequenced per sample and were expressed as counts per million. MAIT TCRs were defined by TRAV1-2 paired with TRAJ12, TRAJ20 or TRAJ33, and iNKT TCRs by TRAV10 paired with TRAJ18. VDJdb, accessed 1 November 2021, was searched for CMV, EBV and SARS-CoV-2 annotated TCRs, with TCRs annotated for multiple antigens excluded. TCRdb reprocessing: public reads trimmed at Q25 with fastp, clones called with MiXCR, in-frame beta chains kept. Rows merge per CDR3 protein into single entries with the most common DNA and genes. The V and J calls, along with clone size, are taken from TCRdb and not from the paper's own processing. A total of 46,000 or so distinct CDR3 sequences appear in this sample, 13% of them only once. The ten largest account for 9.5% to 13% of the sample.

A case-control design nested within a healthcare worker cohort in London, UK, was used, with weekly nasopharyngeal swab PCR tests and blood sampling performed. Healthcare workers were recruited between 23 and 31 March 2020, during the week of the UK lockdown, and were followed weekly for up to about 15 weeks. Recombination joined TRBV4-1 with TRBJ1-5; the D gene lacks a confident call. This TCR derives from an adult who was a healthcare worker with PCR-confirmed SARS-CoV-2 infection or an uninfected control (not recorded which). Sequenced: whole blood. This receptor has the CDR3 CASSPAPAGFSNQPQHF. The DNA sequence follows: TGCGCCAGCAGCCCAGCCCCCGCGGGCTTTAGCAATCAGCCCCAGCATTTT.